The 29 T cell receptor beta chains below all came from one sample that was sequenced in a study of OX40 agonist ivuxolimab in advanced cancers. Produced via immunoSEQ multiplex PCR; TCRdb's table is partial and in-frame only. The sample contains about 24,000 clones, approximately 85% of which appear only once. The material sequenced was CD4+ or CD8+ T cells sorted from blood, taken in a trial of the OX40 agonist ivuxolimab. These receptors were taken from an adult with an advanced solid tumor such as melanoma, head and neck, liver or kidney cancer.

J is TRBJ1-2 and V is TRBV5-1; no definite D call. Between the trimmed V and J ends, which lost 3 bases and 4 bases, there was a span of 16 bases. Germline CDR1 reads SGHRS; CDR2 reads YFSETQ. The CDR3 has 15 residues. The CDR3 loop is CASSSTPAQIYGYTF. CDR3 nucleotides: TGCGCCAGCAGCTCAACCCCTGCGCAAATCTATGGCTACACCTTC.

V usage is TRBV5-1 and J usage is TRBJ1-1; the match to TRBD1 covers 7 bases. The CDR3 is made up of 15 amino acids. In germline, CDR1 is SGHRS, CDR2 YFSETQ. V lost 5 bases to trimming and J lost 1 base; unmatched junction nucleotides: 8. CDR3 amino acids: CASRPQQGSNTEAFF. The DNA of the CDR3 is TGCGCCAGCAGGCCACAACAGGGGTCGAACACTGAAGCTTTCTTT.

This clone has just a few counts. The chain employs TRBV19 and TRBJ1-5; D ambiguous. CDR1 and CDR2 (germline): LNHDA, SQIVND (reference sequence). V lost 3 bases to trimming and J lost 2 bases, with 8 bases between them. This CDR3 comprises 14 residues. The CDR3 nucleotides are TGTGCCAGTAGTATCAGCCAGGGCAATCAGCCCCAGCATTTT. As protein: CASSISQGNQPQHF.

The chain has TRBV11-2 and TRBJ2-7; 9 bases fit TRBD2. The CDR3 is 16 amino acids. V lost 1 base to trimming and J lost 6 bases; unmatched junction nucleotides: 10. Germline loops: CDR1 SGHAT, CDR2 FQNNGV. The DNA of the CDR3 is TGTGCCAGCAGCTTAGGTCGCCTAGCGGGACGAGTCGAGCAGTACTTC. This codes for CASSLGRLAGRVEQYF.

The rearrangement joins TRBV19 to TRBJ1-5; no clear D gene. The germline V gene has CDR1 LNHDA and CDR2 SQIVND (reference sequence). Trimming took 5 bases from V and 4 from J, leaving 9 bases between them. This CDR3 is built from 13 residues. CDR3 region: CASSLTENQPQHF. CDR3 DNA sequence: TGTGCCAGTAGTTTAACAGAGAATCAGCCCCAGCATTTT.

V and J are TRBV7-9 and TRBJ2-4; D could derive from TRBD1 or TRBD2 (5 bases each). This CDR3 region has 18 residues. Trimming removed 7 bases at V and 0 bases at J, with 22 bases between. CDR1 and CDR2 from the germline V gene are SEHNR and FQNEAQ (reference sequence). CDR3 amino acids: CASTVGTDLILAKNIQYF. The CDR3 DNA follows: TGTGCCAGCACGGTCGGGACGGACCTCATTCTAGCCAAAAACATTCAGTACTTC. Full variable domain (outside the CDR3, taken from reference TRBV7-9 and TRBJ2-4): DTGVSQNPRHKITKRGQNVTFRCDPISEHNRLYWYRQTLGQGPEFLTYFQNEAQLEKSRLLSDRFSAERPKGSFSTLEIQRTEQGDSAMYLCASTVGTDLILAKNIQYFGAGTRLSVL.

This clone was found once. This chain links TRBV19 with TRBJ2-2; weak D call: TRBD2 (7 bases). V shed 7 bases and J shed 1 base, with 16 bases lying between them. The CDR3 runs 16 residues. The germline V gene encodes CDR1 LNHDA and CDR2 SQIVND (reference sequence). CDR3 protein: CASIGGQLLNTGELFF. The DNA for the CDR3 is TGTGCCAGTATCGGGGGGCAGCTTTTGAACACCGGGGAGCTGTTTTTT. Together with reference TRBV19 and TRBJ2-2, the CDR3 gives the full variable domain: DGGITQSPKYLFRKEGQNVTLSCEQNLNHDAMYWYRQDPGQGLRLIYYSQIVNDFQKGDIAEGYSVSREKKESFPLTVTSAQKNPTAFYLCASIGGQLLNTGELFFGEGSRLTVL.

The J gene is TRBJ2-2, the V gene TRBV6-5, with D possibly being TRBD1 (5 bases). Germline-derived CDR1 and CDR2 are MNHEY and SVGAGI. Trimming stripped 6 bases from V and 0 bases from J, with 11 bases between. The CDR3 loop spans 15 amino acids. CDR3 loop: CASRADSPNTGELFF. The CDR3 DNA reads as TGTGCCAGCAGAGCCGACAGCCCGAACACCGGGGAGCTGTTTTTT.

This clone was seen a handful of times. Germline and junction disagree at one end, which may indicate a read error. The rearrangement joins TRBV7-9 to TRBJ1-2; no firm D call. The CDR3 is 11 amino acids. The germline V gene has CDR1 SEHNR and CDR2 FQNEAQ (reference sequence). The CDR3 region has the DNA TGTGCCAGCAGCTTAGCTGCCCGTATAAACTTC. Protein: CASSLAARINF.

CDR3 sequence: CASSSGGSATYEQYF. In DNA form, the CDR3 reads TGTGCCAGCAGCTCGGGGGGGAGCGCGACCTACGAGCAGTACTTC. V usage is TRBV5-4 and J usage is TRBJ2-7, with TRBD2 identical over 8 bases. Germline CDR1 reads SGHNT; CDR2 reads YYREEE (reference sequence). This CDR3 has 15 residues. The trim removed 3 bases at V and 2 bases at J, leaving 7 bases unmatched.

This chain joins TRBV5-1 and TRBJ1-1; D is unresolved. This CDR3 has 16 amino acids. V dropped 0 bases and J dropped 0 bases, with 12 bases sitting between them. Germline V gene lookup returns CDR1 SGHRS and CDR2 YFSETQ. The chain's CDR3 is CASSLAVGNMNTEAFF. The CDR3 nucleotides are TGCGCCAGCAGCTTGGCAGTCGGGAACATGAACACTGAAGCTTTCTTT.

This clone came up a few times. The V gene is TRBV5-6, the J gene TRBJ1-2, with D possibly being TRBD1 (5 bases). CDR3 length: 14 amino acids. The V gene lost 4 bases and the J gene lost 3 bases, with 13 bases spanning the gap. Looked up from germline, CDR1 is SGHDT and CDR2 is YYEEEE. The DNA for the CDR3 is TGTGCCAGCAGCCCAGATACAGGAGACTATGGCTACACCTTC. Protein sequence: CASSPDTGDYGYTF.

The gene calls are TRBV2 and TRBJ2-7; unclear D gene. Germline V gene lookup returns CDR1 SNHLY and CDR2 FYNNEI. Deletions cut 5 bases from V and 3 bases from J, with 8 bases between. The CDR3 is 12 amino acids. CDR3 region: CASSRDNYEQYF. CDR3 nucleotide sequence: TGTGCCAGCAGTCGAGACAACTACGAGCAGTACTTC.

This chain uses TRBV10-3 with TRBJ1-1; TRBD1 aligns across 7 bases. The junction had 11 bases not matched to a gene; V was cut back by 3 bases and J by 4 bases. The CDR3 runs to 16 residues. Germline V lookup: CDR1 ENHRY, CDR2 SYGVKD. The CDR3 sequence is CAISDRSRQGGTEAFF. CDR3 coding DNA: TGTGCCATCAGTGATAGATCTAGACAGGGAGGCACTGAAGCTTTCTTT.

This chain links TRBV6-6 with TRBJ2-7, with 9 nucleotides matching TRBD1. Germline CDR1 and CDR2: MNHNY and SVGAGI (reference sequence). The trim removed 4 bases at V and 5 bases at J, leaving 12 bases unmatched. There are 16 residues in the CDR3. The chain's CDR3 is CASSLTTGGLVNEQYF. The CDR3 DNA follows: TGTGCCAGCAGTTTGACTACAGGGGGCTTAGTGAACGAGCAGTACTTC.

The chain has TRBV5-4 and TRBJ1-3; 9 nucleotides agree with TRBD1. The trim removed 4 bases at V and 4 bases at J, leaving 6 bases unmatched. Germline CDR1 is SGHNT and CDR2 is YYREEE (reference sequence). The CDR3 extends over 15 amino acids. As DNA, the CDR3 is TGTGCCAGCAGCACCGGGACAGGGCTAGGAAACACCATATATTTT. Its protein is CASSTGTGLGNTIYF.

The chain uses TRBV6-6 and TRBJ2-7, with TRBD2 matching 9 bases. The CDR3 spans 14 residues. Per the germline V gene, CDR1 is MNHNY and CDR2 is SVGAGI (reference sequence). The trim removed 6 bases at V and 6 bases at J, leaving 9 bases unmatched. CDR3 coding DNA: TGTGCCAGCAGGGGGGTAGCGGGGGATGGCGAGCAGTACTTC. This translates into CASRGVAGDGEQYF.

The V call is TRBV4-3, the J call TRBJ2-3; D is unclear. Per the germline V gene, CDR1 is LGHNA and CDR2 is YSLEER. The CDR3 runs 12 residues. V was pared by 2 bases and J by 5 bases, with 5 bases between. CDR3 protein: CASSQSKDTQYF. The CDR3 DNA is TGCGCCAGCAGCCAAAGTAAAGATACGCAGTATTTT.

This clone was observed a single time. The chain carries TRBV5-1 and TRBJ2-5, with TRBD1 matching over 9 bases. The CDR3 has 13 residues. V trimming: 4 bases; J trimming: 5 bases; junction bases outside the gene matches: 3. CDR1 is SGHRS and CDR2 is YFSETQ in the germline V gene. For the CDR3, the DNA is TGCGCCAGCAGCACAGGGGGCTGGGAGACCCAGTACTTC. It translates to CASSTGGWETQYF.

This sequence joins TRBV5-1 and TRBJ1-4; D unclear. Deletions cut 0 bases from V and 0 bases from J, with 3 bases between. There are 14 residues in the CDR3. Germline values: CDR1 SGHRS, CDR2 YFSETQ. The CDR3 DNA follows: TGCGCCAGCAGCTTGGGACCAACTAATGAAAAACTGTTTTTT. Its protein is CASSLGPTNEKLFF. The variable domain in full, completed from reference TRBV5-1 and TRBJ1-4, reads KAGVTQTPRYLIKTRGQQVTLSCSPISGHRSVSWYQQTPGQGLQFLFEYFSETQRNKGNFPGRFSGRQFSNSRSEMNVSTLELGDSALYLCASSLGPTNEKLFFGSGTQLSVL.

The V call is TRBV19, the J call TRBJ1-2; D remains ambiguous. Trimming removed 11 bases at V and 4 bases at J, with 26 bases between. The CDR3 has 16 amino acids. The germline gives CDR1 LNHDA, CDR2 SQIVND (reference sequence). DNA of the CDR3: TGTGCCTGTTCCCAATTCGAGCTGGCAGAAAGCTATGGCTACACCTTC. This translates into CACSQFELAESYGYTF.

J is TRBJ1-5 and V is TRBV6-5; D not certain. The CDR3 contains 12 residues. Germline V gene data show CDR1 as MNHEY and CDR2 as SVGAGI. V was pared by 5 bases and J by 5 bases, with 7 bases between. The CDR3 region has the DNA TGTGCCAGCAGTCCACGGGATCAGCCCCAGCATTTT. This encodes CASSPRDQPQHF.

This clone was observed once. This chain connects TRBV29-1 to TRBJ2-6; a possible D gene is TRBD1 (5 bases). Trimming took 0 bases from V and 4 from J, leaving 13 bases between them. The CDR3 has 16 amino acids. The germline V gene has CDR1 SQVTM and CDR2 ANQGSEA. DNA of the CDR3: TGCAGCGTTGAAGATAGGGGCCCCGGGGGGGCCAACGTCCTGACTTTC. This gives the protein CSVEDRGPGGANVLTF.

This clone was observed a few times. The chain links TRBV5-1 to TRBJ1-1; possibly TRBD1 for D (5 bases). The CDR3 loop spans 14 amino acids. The ends were cut back, 0 bases at V and 1 base at J, with 7 bases in the middle. CDR1 SGHRS and CDR2 YFSETQ come from the germline V gene. The CDR3 DNA follows: TGCGCCAGCAGCTTGGTTGGGACGAACACTGAAGCTTTCTTT. It translates to CASSLVGTNTEAFF.

The chain is built from TRBV19 and TRBJ2-2, with TRBD1 as a possible D gene (6 bases). Germline loops: CDR1 LNHDA, CDR2 SQIVND (reference sequence). Trimming cost V 3 bases and J 6 bases, with 17 bases left between them. The CDR3 extends over 16 amino acids. CDR3 DNA: TGTGCCAGTAGTATGGATCCGAGCAGGGGACCCGGGGAGCTGTTTTTT. As protein: CASSMDPSRGPGELFF.

V gene TRBV5-4 combines with J gene TRBJ2-3, with 8 bases aligning to TRBD2. V dropped 2 bases and J dropped 5; count of bases not matched to a gene: 10. CDR3 length: 16 residues. CDR1 SGHNT and CDR2 YYREEE come from the germline V gene (reference sequence). In DNA form, the CDR3 reads TGTGCCAGCAGCTTCGTTACGGGGGGGCTGATAGATACGCAGTATTTT. Translation: CASSFVTGGLIDTQYF.

The chain couples TRBV5-1 to TRBJ2-3, with D possibly TRBD2 on 5 matching bases. Germline values: CDR1 SGHRS, CDR2 YFSETQ. With 0 bases removed from V and 10 bases from J, the gap between germline ends came to 9 bases. The CDR3 is 12 amino acids. CDR3 protein: CASSLEVDSQYF. The CDR3 nucleotides read TGCGCCAGCAGCTTGGAAGTGGACTCGCAGTATTTT.

This sequence joins TRBV6-6 and TRBJ1-6, with 7 nucleotides matching TRBD1. This CDR3 is 14 amino acids long. V lost 6 bases and J lost 6; bases outside the gene matches: 5. Germline CDR1 and CDR2: MNHNY and SVGAGI (reference sequence). Written as DNA, the CDR3 is TGTGCCAGCAGCCCGGGACAGCCTAATTCACCCCTCCACTTT. This gives the protein CASSPGQPNSPLHF.

The chain combines TRBV6-1 with TRBJ2-1; 8 nucleotides agree with TRBD1. The CDR3 covers 16 residues. Per germline, CDR1 MNHNS and CDR2 SASEGT. J gave up 12 bases and V 4 bases, and 17 bases lay outside the gene matches. CDR3 in amino acids: CASSAQGARRGWRQFF. DNA of the CDR3: TGTGCCAGCAGTGCCCAGGGGGCTCGTCGGGGTTGGCGGCAGTTCTTC.